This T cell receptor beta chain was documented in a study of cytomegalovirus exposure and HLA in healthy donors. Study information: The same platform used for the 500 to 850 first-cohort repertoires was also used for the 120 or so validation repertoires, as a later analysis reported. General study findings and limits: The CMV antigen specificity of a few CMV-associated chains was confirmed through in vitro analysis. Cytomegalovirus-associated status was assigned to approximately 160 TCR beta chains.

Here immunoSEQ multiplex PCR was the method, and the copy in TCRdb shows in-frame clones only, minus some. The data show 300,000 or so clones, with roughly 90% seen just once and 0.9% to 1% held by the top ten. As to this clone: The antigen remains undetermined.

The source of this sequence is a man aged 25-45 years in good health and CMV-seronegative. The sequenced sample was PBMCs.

CDR3 in DNA: TGTGCCAGCAGCTTATGGCCGCCTCCCGGGGAGCTGTTTTTT. It codes for CASSLWPPPGELFF. The chain recombines TRBV7-9 with TRBJ2-2; D remains ambiguous. V was shortened by 2 bases and J by 6 bases, with 10 bases between the two germline ends. The CDR3 is 14 amino acids. Germline values: CDR1 SEHNR, CDR2 FQNEAQ (reference sequence).